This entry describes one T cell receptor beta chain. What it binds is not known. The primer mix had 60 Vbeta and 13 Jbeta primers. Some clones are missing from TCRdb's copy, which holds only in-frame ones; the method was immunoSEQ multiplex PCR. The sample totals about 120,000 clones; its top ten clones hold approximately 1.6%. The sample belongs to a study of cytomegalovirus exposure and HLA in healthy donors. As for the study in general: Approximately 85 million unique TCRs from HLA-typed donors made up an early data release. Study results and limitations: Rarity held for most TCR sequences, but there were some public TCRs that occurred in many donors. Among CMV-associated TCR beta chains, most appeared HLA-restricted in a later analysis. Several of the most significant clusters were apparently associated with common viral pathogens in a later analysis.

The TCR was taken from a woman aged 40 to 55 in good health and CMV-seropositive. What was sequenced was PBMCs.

The CDR3 DNA follows: TGTGCCAGCAGTTTAGGACAGCCTTACTCCTACGAGCAGTACTTC. It yields the protein CASSLGQPYSYEQYF. The chain links TRBV28 to TRBJ2-7, with a tentative D call TRBD1 (6 bases). Trimming took off 2 bases at V and 0 bases at J, with 11 bases between the two ends. Germline CDR1 is MDHEN and CDR2 is SYDVKM. The CDR3 length is 15 residues.